Sequencing of this T cell receptor beta chain was carried out in a study of blood T cell repertoires in COVID-19. The overall study: T cells, B-cell-depleted T cells, or PBMCs supplied cDNA or gDNA.

The germline gives CDR1 SGHNT, CDR2 YENEEA. The CDR3 has 13 residues. Deletions cut 3 bases from V and 0 bases from J, with 4 bases between. In the original processing: From reference gene primer amplification, estimates of nucleated cell counts were derived. TCRdb's table, derived via immunoSEQ multiplex PCR, lists solely in-frame clones and lacks some. V and J calls and clone size are given by that table; D and trimming were obtained from the DNA. The data hold 300,000 to 400,000 clones, with almost 90% observed a single time. Sequenced input: peripheral blood. This sequence was found in a woman aged 70-85 years with COVID-19, enrolled during active disease. This chain joins TRBV11-3 and TRBJ2-3; D gene unclear. CDR3 sequence (DNA): TGTGCCAGCAGCTTGGGCAGCACAGATACGCAGTATTTT. It encodes CASSLGSTDTQYF.